The rows below give T cell receptor beta chains drawn from one sample of a study of PD-1 blockade in classical Hodgkin lymphoma. Sequenced by immunoSEQ multiplex PCR; TCRdb stores in-frame clones only, minus some. This sample has some 46,000 clones, with roughly 80% found just once. The starting material was peripheral blood mononuclear cells (PBMCs), obtained before the second cycle of nivolumab. Receptors were obtained from a human donor with classical Hodgkin lymphoma. CDR3s include the opening cysteine and the closing phenylalanine or tryptophan. The order of the fields is J gene, V gene, D gene, CDR3 protein, CDR3 DNA. A D gene is named only where the DNA matches it firmly.

>TRBJ2-3|TRBV5-1|-
CASSLGGTGLTDTQYF
TGCGCCAGCAGCTTAGGGGGTACGGGACTGACAGATACGCAGTATTTT
>TRBJ1-2|TRBV9|TRBD1
CASSVLTGTGGSGYTF
TGTGCCAGCAGCGTACTCACGGGGACAGGGGGAAGTGGCTACACCTTC
>TRBJ1-2|TRBV9|-
CASSVEGGNYGYTF
TGTGCCAGCAGCGTAGAGGGCGGGAACTATGGCTACACCTTC
>TRBJ1-3|TRBV7-9|-
CATLLTGAGNTIYF
TGTGCCACCCTCCTGACAGGCGCTGGAAACACCATATATTTT
>TRBJ1-5|TRBV19|TRBD1
CASIALFRTGGQPQHF
TGTGCCAGTATCGCCCTTTTTAGGACAGGGGGCCAGCCCCAGCATTTT
>TRBJ2-1|TRBV2|-
CASSELAPSSYNEQFF
TGTGCCAGCAGTGAACTGGCGCCGAGCTCCTACAATGAGCAGTTCTTC
>TRBJ2-7|TRBV19|TRBD1
CASSKGQGLLEQYF
TGTGCCAGTAGTAAGGGACAGGGTTTATTAGAGCAGTACTTC
>TRBJ1-2|TRBV18|-
CASSPYKLQINYGYTF
TGTGCCAGCTCACCATATAAACTGCAGATCAACTATGGCTACACCTTC
>TRBJ2-2|TRBV11-3|TRBD2
CASSLGSGGELFF
TGTGCCAGCAGCTTAGGATCGGGGGGAGAGCTGTTTTTT
>TRBJ1-1|TRBV5-1|-
CASSLGPGNTEAFF
TGCGCCAGCAGCTTGGGTCCGGGAAACACTGAAGCTTTCTTT
>TRBJ1-4|TRBV28|-
CASSGTINEKLFF
TGTGCCAGCAGCGGGACAATTAACGAAAAACTGTTTTTT
>TRBJ1-2|TRBV2|-
CASSQGQRIYGYTF
TGTGCCAGCAGTCAAGGTCAGAGGATTTATGGCTACACCTTC